The TCR beta chain under discussion was sequenced for a study of neurological immune-mediated disorders. Study conclusions and caveats: HTLV-1-associated myelopathy had the most TCR clonal expansion, while multiple sclerosis had the least, a level that fell below healthy controls.

Over 200 million TCR-beta sequences (from 15-18 subjects) were yielded by each sequencing run. TCRdb re-called the 5' RACE reads through MiXCR, storing one row per CDR3 protein. This sample carries 80,000 or so distinct CDR3 sequences, about 9.5% of them seen once, and the ten largest clones take 1.7%. Trimming pared 1 base from V and 7 bases from J, leaving 11 bases between. The CDR3 consists of 14 residues. Germline lookup yields CDR1 SEHNR and CDR2 FQNEAQ (reference sequence). This clonotype was picked up many times. Antigen specificity is unknown. It was from 2 million PBMCs stored at -80 C that the unsorted libraries were obtained.

This TCR came from a man between 45 and 60 years old in good health. Input material: PBMCs. J is TRBJ1-5 and V is TRBV7-9; D possibly corresponds to TRBD1 (6 bases). CDR3 in DNA: TGTGCCAGCAGCTTAGGGGGGGCCGGACAGCCCCAGCATTTT. Translation: CASSLGGAGQPQHF.